The 20 T cell receptor beta chains in this list originate from one sample, sequenced in a study of CD4 T cells in relation to SARS-CoV-2 and coronaviruses. Their target antigens are unknown. Some clones are missing from TCRdb's copy, which holds only in-frame ones; the method was immunoSEQ multiplex PCR. The sample has about 20,000 clones, roughly 77% seen once. The unexposed donors gave CD4+ T cells in about 2010-2019, prior to COVID-19. Isolation of CD4+ T cells took place after 10 days in culture. Sequenced: CD4+ T cells from PBMCs, cultured in vitro. The receptors come from a human donor in good health.

The chain uses TRBV6-5 and TRBJ1-2; 7 bases match TRBD1. The germline gives CDR1 MNHEY, CDR2 SVGAGI. The V and J ends lost 6 bases and 8 bases, in that order; junction bases with no gene match: 9. The CDR3 runs to 13 residues. CDR3 DNA sequence: TGTGCCAGCAGCCGGCAGACAGGGAACGGCTACACCTTC. This codes for CASSRQTGNGYTF.

This clone was seen only a few times. This chain joins TRBV29-1 and TRBJ2-2; 9 bases line up with TRBD1. Germline CDR1 reads SQVTM; CDR2 reads ANQGSEA. This CDR3 region has 13 residues. V shed 5 bases and J 6 bases; nucleotides not matched to a gene: 4. In nucleotides, the CDR3 is TGCAGCGTTAAAACAGGGGGCTCCGGGGAGCTGTTTTTT. Amino acids: CSVKTGGSGELFF.

The chain employs TRBV3-1 (or the pseudogene TRBV3-2) and TRBJ2-2; D is undetermined. Germline-derived CDR1 and CDR2 are LGHDT and YNNKEL (reference sequence). The V end was cut by 4 bases, the J end by 6 bases, with 6 bases between. CDR3 length: 12 residues. CDR3 amino acids: CASSPRAGELFF. The CDR3 nucleotides read TGTGCCAGCAGCCCACGCGCCGGGGAGCTGTTTTTT.

The chain links TRBV9 to TRBJ1-3; 9 bases line up with TRBD1. Germline assignment: CDR1 SGDLS and CDR2 YYNGEE. The J segment lost 4 bases and the V segment lost 0 bases, leaving 11 bases of the junction unmatched. The CDR3 sequence is 18 residues long. As DNA, the CDR3 is TGTGCCAGCAGCGTAGCTGGTGGGACAGGGTGGGGGGGAAACACCATATATTTT. Encoded protein: CASSVAGGTGWGGNTIYF.

The J gene is TRBJ1-2, the V gene TRBV3-1 (or the pseudogene TRBV3-2); 7 bases are shared with TRBD1. The CDR3 spans 12 residues. Germline trimming cut 3 bases from V and 7 bases from J; bases unmatched to any gene: 2. Germline CDR1 LGHDT, CDR2 YNNKEL (reference sequence). The CDR3 region is CASSHGTVGYTF. CDR3 bases: TGTGCCAGCAGCCACGGGACAGTTGGCTACACCTTC.

The CDR3 DNA sequence: TGTGCCAGCAGCTTAGCCTCAGATACGCAGTATTTT. This encodes CASSLASDTQYF. V usage is TRBV11-2 and J usage is TRBJ2-3; D unclear. From germline, CDR1 is SGHAT and CDR2 FQNNGV. The ends were cut back, 1 base at V and 4 bases at J, with 3 bases in the middle. The CDR3 has 12 amino acids.

By sample share, this clone is medium-sized. The gene calls are TRBV6-5 and TRBJ2-7, with TRBD2 matching 9 bases. The CDR3 is 16 residues long. V was pared by 2 bases and J by 4 bases, with 9 bases of the junction left unmatched. Looked up from germline, CDR1 is MNHEY and CDR2 is SVGAGI. CDR3 bases: TGTGCCAGCAGTTACACAGCGGGAGGAGGAAGATACGAGCAGTACTTC. This sequence encodes CASSYTAGGGRYEQYF.

The chain couples TRBV3-1 (or the pseudogene TRBV3-2) to TRBJ1-5; D remains ambiguous. Germline V CDR1 and CDR2: LGHDT, YNNKEL (reference sequence). The CDR3 totals 16 residues. Trimming removed 0 bases from V and 0 bases from J, with 9 bases in between. The DNA of the CDR3 is TGTGCCAGCAGCCAAGATCTAGGGCATAGCAATCAGCCCCAGCATTTT. Translated, it gives CASSQDLGHSNQPQHF.

The genes are TRBV6-6 and TRBJ1-1; D is possibly TRBD1 (5 bases). In germline, CDR1 is MNHNY, CDR2 SVGAGI (reference sequence). V lost 8 bases and J 1 base, leaving 17 bases between the germline ends. The CDR3 totals 15 residues. The CDR3 sequence: CASDTMGQGNTEAFF. In DNA, the CDR3 is TGTGCCAGCGACACGATGGGGCAGGGGAACACTGAAGCTTTCTTT.

This clone was found once. The chain has TRBV6-2 or TRBV6-3 and TRBJ2-7; no clear D gene. This CDR3 is 11 amino acids long. V was clipped by 5 bases and J by 4 bases, with 6 bases between them. Germline lookup yields CDR1 MNHEY and CDR2 SVGEGT. The CDR3 reads CASSTAYEQYF. CDR3 coding DNA: TGTGCCAGCAGTACCGCTTACGAGCAGTACTTC.

The chain combines TRBV3-1 (or the pseudogene TRBV3-2) with TRBJ2-5; 10 nucleotides line up with TRBD2. The CDR3 runs to 15 residues. The ends lost 4 bases at V and 1 base at J; junction bases unmatched: 3. CDR1 LGHDT and CDR2 YNNKEL come from the germline V gene (reference sequence). The DNA for the CDR3 is TGTGCCAGCAGCCCACAGCGGGAGGGCCAAGAGACCCAGTACTTC. Translation gives CASSPQREGQETQYF.

The J gene is TRBJ1-1, the V gene TRBV9, with unresolved D. Germline CDR1 reads SGDLS; CDR2 reads YYNGEE. V was clipped by 2 bases and J by 3 bases, with 14 bases between them. The CDR3 sequence is 15 residues long. The DNA for the CDR3 is TGTGCCAGCAGCGTTATCCCTGATGGGGACACTGAAGCTTTCTTT. This codes for CASSVIPDGDTEAFF. Supplemented by reference TRBV9 and TRBJ1-1, the full variable domain reads DSGVTQTPKHLITATGQRVTLRCSPRSGDLSVYWYQQSLDQGLQFLIQYYNGEERAKGNILERFSAQQFPDLHSELNLSSLELGDSALYFCASSVIPDGDTEAFFGQGTRLTVV.

This rearrangement joins TRBV19 to TRBJ1-5; 7 positions agree with TRBD1. V shed 5 bases, J shed 7 bases, and the junction held 11 bases outside the gene matches. The CDR3 contains 15 residues. Germline values: CDR1 LNHDA, CDR2 SQIVND (reference sequence). The CDR3 bases are TGTGCCAGTAGTTTGGCAGGGGGTCTTAAGCAGCCCCAGCATTTT. It is translated as CASSLAGGLKQPQHF.

The rearrangement uses TRBV2 and TRBJ1-1; 7 positions match TRBD1. V lost 6 bases, J lost 4 bases, and 5 bases stayed unmatched. Looked up from germline, CDR1 is SNHLY and CDR2 is FYNNEI. This CDR3 has 13 amino acids. The chain's CDR3 is CASRLDRFTEAFF. CDR3 DNA sequence: TGTGCCAGCAGACTGGACAGGTTCACTGAAGCTTTCTTT.

The genes are TRBV10-2 and TRBJ1-6; the D gene is possibly TRBD1 (6 bases). This CDR3 has 14 amino acids. In germline, CDR1 is WSHSY, CDR2 SAAADI. Trimming removed 4 bases at V and 7 bases at J, with 11 bases between. The DNA for the CDR3 is TGCGCCAGCAGTGGGAGGACAGACAATTCACCCCTCCACTTT. This codes for CASSGRTDNSPLHF.

The V and J genes are TRBV5-6 and TRBJ1-1; no reliable D call. The CDR3 has 17 residues. Germline CDR1 reads SGHDT; CDR2 reads YYEEEE. Trimming took 0 bases from V and 5 from J, leaving 20 bases between them. The CDR3 is CASSLDFPPRRKTEAFF. CDR3 DNA sequence: TGTGCCAGCAGCTTGGATTTCCCCCCCCGCCGGAAAACTGAAGCTTTCTTT.

The CDR3 here is CASRKLTGGVYEQYF. The CDR3 region has the DNA TGTGCCAGTAGAAAATTGACAGGGGGTGTCTACGAGCAGTACTTC. This sequence joins TRBV19 and TRBJ2-7, with 9 bases fitting TRBD1. This CDR3 spans 15 amino acids. The V segment lost 6 bases and the J segment 3 bases; nucleotides outside the gene matches: 9. Germline CDR1 is LNHDA and CDR2 is SQIVND (reference sequence).

The rearrangement joins TRBV27 to TRBJ2-1; D uncertain. V shed 5 bases and J shed 3 bases, with 11 bases lying between them. The CDR3 has 14 amino acids. Per germline, CDR1 MNHEY and CDR2 SMNVEV (reference sequence). CDR3 in amino acids: CASSLGPFYNEQFF. The CDR3, as DNA: TGTGCCAGCAGTCTCGGACCGTTCTACAATGAGCAGTTCTTC.

This clone was seen more than once but under ten times. This sequence joins TRBV25-1 and TRBJ2-3; D not certain. CDR3 length: 17 amino acids. Germline lookup yields CDR1 MGHDK and CDR2 SYGVNS. Trimming cost V 2 bases and J 3 bases, with 18 bases left between them. DNA of the CDR3: TGTGCCAGCAGTGAACCCCGAGGTAGGATTGGGACAGATACGCAGTATTTT. It codes for CASSEPRGRIGTDTQYF.

The chain joins TRBV7-2 to TRBJ2-1; 7 nucleotides line up with TRBD1. The CDR3 is made up of 13 amino acids. Germline V lookup: CDR1 SGHTA, CDR2 FQGNSA. V was pared by 5 bases and J by 9 bases, with 7 bases of the junction left unmatched. The CDR3 DNA sequence: TGTGCCAGCAGCATCACAGGGGCCAGTGAGCAGTTCTTC. This translates into CASSITGASEQFF.